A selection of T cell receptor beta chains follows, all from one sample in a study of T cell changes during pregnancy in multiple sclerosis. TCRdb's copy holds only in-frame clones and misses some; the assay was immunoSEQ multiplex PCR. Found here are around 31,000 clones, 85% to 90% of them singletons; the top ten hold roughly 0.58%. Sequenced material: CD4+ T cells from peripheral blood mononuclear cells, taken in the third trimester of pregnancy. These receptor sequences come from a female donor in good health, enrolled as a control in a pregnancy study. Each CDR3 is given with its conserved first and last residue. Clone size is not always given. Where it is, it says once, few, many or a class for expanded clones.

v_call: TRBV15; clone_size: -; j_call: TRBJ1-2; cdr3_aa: CATRGGVGRGSGYTF
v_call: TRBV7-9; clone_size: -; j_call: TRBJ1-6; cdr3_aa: CASSLDLSYNSPLHF
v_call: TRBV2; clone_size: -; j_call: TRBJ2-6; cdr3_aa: CASGTGSGANVLTF
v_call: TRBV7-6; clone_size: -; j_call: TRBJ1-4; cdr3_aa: CASSPRTGGGEKLFF
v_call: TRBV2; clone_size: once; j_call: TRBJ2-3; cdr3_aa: CASSVESETDTQYF
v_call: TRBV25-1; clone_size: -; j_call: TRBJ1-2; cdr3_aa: CASRPAANYGYTF
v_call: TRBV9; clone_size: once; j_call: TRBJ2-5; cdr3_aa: CASSVSGGTGPQYF
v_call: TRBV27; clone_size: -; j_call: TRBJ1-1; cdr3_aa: CASSHMWTGMNTEAFF
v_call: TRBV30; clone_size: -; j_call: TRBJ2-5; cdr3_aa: CAWRAGGLETQYF
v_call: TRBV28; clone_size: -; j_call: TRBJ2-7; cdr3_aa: CASSPRLQEQYF
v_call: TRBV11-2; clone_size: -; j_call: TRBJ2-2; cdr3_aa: CASRRDGGVVTGELFF
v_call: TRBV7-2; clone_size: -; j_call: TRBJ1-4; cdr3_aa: CASSGTGTKLFF
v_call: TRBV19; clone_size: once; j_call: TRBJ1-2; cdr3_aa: CASSKSTKLYGYTF
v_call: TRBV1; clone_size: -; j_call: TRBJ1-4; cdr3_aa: CTSSPRQGARQEKLFF
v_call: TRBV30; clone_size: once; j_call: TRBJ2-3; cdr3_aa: CAWASGVTDTQYF
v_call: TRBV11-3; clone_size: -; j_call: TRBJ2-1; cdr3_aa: CASSSLRAGSYNEQFF
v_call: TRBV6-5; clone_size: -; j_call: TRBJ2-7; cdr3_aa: CASQGLLAGGYEQYF
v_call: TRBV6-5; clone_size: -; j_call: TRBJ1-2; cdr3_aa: CASSYPGLPYTF
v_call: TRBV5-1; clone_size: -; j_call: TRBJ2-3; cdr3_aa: CASSLGGTSHFTDTQYF
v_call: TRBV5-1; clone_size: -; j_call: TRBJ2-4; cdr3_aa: CASSLDNSNIQYF
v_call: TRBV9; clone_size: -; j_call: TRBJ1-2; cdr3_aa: CASSVVGREGNGYTF
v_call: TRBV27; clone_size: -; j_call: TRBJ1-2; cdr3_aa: CASSRAGDGGARGYTF
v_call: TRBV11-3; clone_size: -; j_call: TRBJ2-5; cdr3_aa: CASSPGGSPETQYF
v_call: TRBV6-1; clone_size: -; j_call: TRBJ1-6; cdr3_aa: CASSAGSPLHF
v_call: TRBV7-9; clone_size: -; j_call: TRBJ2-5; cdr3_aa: CASSSRAGGVEETQYF
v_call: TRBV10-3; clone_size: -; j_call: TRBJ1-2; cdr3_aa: CAISTTGEGYTF
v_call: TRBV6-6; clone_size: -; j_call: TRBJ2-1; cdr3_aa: CASSGQGASYNEQFF
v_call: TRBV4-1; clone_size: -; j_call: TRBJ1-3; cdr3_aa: CASSQDWAAGNTIYF
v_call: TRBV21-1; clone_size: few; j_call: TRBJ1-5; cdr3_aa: CASSKCGTESNQPQHF
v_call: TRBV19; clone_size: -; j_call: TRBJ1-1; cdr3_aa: CASSSGAMNTEAFF
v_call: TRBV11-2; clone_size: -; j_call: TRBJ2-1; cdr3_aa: CASSLSVSGRAGGEQFF
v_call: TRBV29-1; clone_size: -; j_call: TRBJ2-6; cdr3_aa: CSVAGGQPGANVLTF
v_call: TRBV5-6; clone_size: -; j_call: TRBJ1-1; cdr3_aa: CASSPGWTEAFF
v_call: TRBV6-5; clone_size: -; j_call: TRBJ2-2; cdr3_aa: CASRPSGTGELFF
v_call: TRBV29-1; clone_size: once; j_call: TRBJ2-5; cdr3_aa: CSVARWTSGGVGQETQYF
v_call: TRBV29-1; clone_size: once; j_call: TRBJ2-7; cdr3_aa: CSAASSGRASYEQYF
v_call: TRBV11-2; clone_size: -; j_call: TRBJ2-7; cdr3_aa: CASSSDGGGFTYEQYF
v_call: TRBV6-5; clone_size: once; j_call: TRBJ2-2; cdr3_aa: CASSYRGWAGELFF
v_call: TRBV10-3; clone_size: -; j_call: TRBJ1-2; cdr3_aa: CAIGDRGIFYGYTF
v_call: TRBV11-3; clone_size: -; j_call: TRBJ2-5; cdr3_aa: CASSLRSTSGGLQETQYF
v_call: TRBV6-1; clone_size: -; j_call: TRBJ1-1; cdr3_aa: CASSLDSYTEAFF
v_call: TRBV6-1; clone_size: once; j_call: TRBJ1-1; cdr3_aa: CASRPPGQKTFF
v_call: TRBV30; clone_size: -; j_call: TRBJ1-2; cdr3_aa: CAWGRGNYGYTF
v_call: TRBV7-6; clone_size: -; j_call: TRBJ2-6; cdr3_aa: CASSPSSGANVLTF
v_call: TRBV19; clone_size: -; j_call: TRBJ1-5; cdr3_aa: CASSAGGYSNQPQHF
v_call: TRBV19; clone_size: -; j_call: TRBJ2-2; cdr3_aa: CAGGDRATGELFF
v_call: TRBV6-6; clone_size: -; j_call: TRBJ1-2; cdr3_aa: CATLDFERGGYTF
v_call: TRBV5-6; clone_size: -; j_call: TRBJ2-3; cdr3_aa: CASSLGGVAGGRTDTQYF
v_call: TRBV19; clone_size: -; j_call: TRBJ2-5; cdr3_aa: CASSTGTGGGKTQYF
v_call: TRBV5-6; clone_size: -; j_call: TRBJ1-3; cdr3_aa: CASSFRGPSGNTIYF
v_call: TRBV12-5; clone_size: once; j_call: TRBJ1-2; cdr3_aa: CARARGAGGYTF
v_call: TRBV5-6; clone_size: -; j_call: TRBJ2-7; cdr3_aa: CASSLVGTSDIYEQYF
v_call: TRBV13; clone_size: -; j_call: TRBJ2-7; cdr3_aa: CASSLLRQGSWYEQYF
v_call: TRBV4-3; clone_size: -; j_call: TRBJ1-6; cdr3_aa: CASSQEAGTTPLHF
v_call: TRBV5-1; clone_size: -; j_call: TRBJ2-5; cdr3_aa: CASSLGTSQETQYF